These 21 T cell receptor beta chains share one sample of origin, sequenced in a study of blood T cells in healthy people across ages. Through a sample-barcoded 5' primer and a J-beta primer mix, a second PCR was run for about 6 to 11 cycles. MiXCR, run by TCRdb on the 5' RACE reads, gives a single entry per CDR3 protein. The sample contains about 540,000 distinct CDR3 sequences, 24% of which appear only once. The same sample was also used in a study of T cells of mothers and their children.

Material: blood. The receptors were sampled from a boy younger than 18 in good health.

The chain joins TRBV4-3 to TRBJ2-2; 7 bases fit TRBD1. The CDR3 loop spans 15 amino acids. V gave up 4 bases and J gave up 3 bases; unmatched junction bases: 5. Germline values: CDR1 LGHNA, CDR2 YSLEER. CDR3 nucleotide sequence: TGCGCCAGCAGCCGTGACAGGGTGGACACCGGGGAGCTGTTTTTT. Residues: CASSRDRVDTGELFF.

This chain uses TRBV6-2 or TRBV6-3 with TRBJ2-7; maybe TRBD2 (6 bases). There are 14 residues in the CDR3. Trimming pared 2 bases from V and 2 bases from J, leaving 10 bases between. Germline V CDR1 and CDR2: MNHEY, SVGEGT. CDR3 in DNA: TGTGCCAGCAGTTACGGAGGGGTTCCCTACGAGCAGTACTTC. This translates into CASSYGGVPYEQYF.

The rearrangement joins TRBV10-3 to TRBJ2-5; 8 bases map to TRBD2. The last part of the DNA fits TRBJ2-7 better; the J call may be wrong. Germline-derived CDR1 and CDR2 are ENHRY and SYGVKD. This CDR3 contains 16 residues. The CDR3 DNA is TGTGCCATCAGTGACGGAGGCGGGAGGTCCCCCTACGAGCAGTACTTC. Residues: CAISDGGGRSPYEQYF.

V gene TRBV21-1 combines with J gene TRBJ2-5; the DNA was not used to check the table's D call, TRBD2. TRBV21-1 is a pseudogene segment. CDR3 size: 14 residues. The CDR3 loop reads CASSNGRVVETQYF. CDR3 nucleotide sequence: TGTGCCAGCAGCAACGGCAGGGTCGTAGAGACCCAGTACTTC.

This clonotype came up a few times. CDR3 in amino acids: CASTPRGGGYEQYF. The CDR3 bases are TGTGCCAGCACCCCTAGGGGAGGGGGCTACGAGCAGTACTTC. The V call is TRBV28, the J call TRBJ2-7, with D possibly TRBD2 on 7 matching bases. Germline CDR1 and CDR2: MDHEN and SYDVKM. Trimming removed 7 bases from V and 3 bases from J, with 16 bases in between. The CDR3 runs 14 residues.

The chain recombines TRBV2 with TRBJ2-4; D perhaps matches TRBD2 (6 bases). Germline lookup yields CDR1 SNHLY and CDR2 FYNNEI. Trimming cost V 3 bases and J 0 bases, with 12 bases left between them. The length of the CDR3 is 16 residues. CDR3 in DNA: TGTGCCAGCAGTGATGGGGGGACGCTAGCCAAAAACATTCAGTACTTC. Translating gives CASSDGGTLAKNIQYF.

The chain employs TRBV7-3 and TRBJ2-5; 9 nucleotides align to TRBD2. Germline values: CDR1 SGHTA, CDR2 FQGTGA. The CDR3 is 16 amino acids. J gave up 5 bases and V 1 base, and 8 bases lay outside the gene matches. DNA of the CDR3: TGTGCCAGCAGCTTAATTGGTAGCGGGAGCCTTGAGACCCAGTACTTC. Translated, it gives CASSLIGSGSLETQYF.

Written as DNA, the CDR3 is TGTGCCAGCAGCAATAGGGGCGAGCAGTACTTC. This codes for CASSNRGEQYF. This chain links TRBV7-2 with TRBJ2-7; D might be TRBD1 (5 bases). The CDR3 has 11 amino acids. The germline gives CDR1 SGHTA, CDR2 FQGNSA. Deletions cut 5 bases from V and 6 bases from J, with 8 bases between. Using reference TRBV7-2 and TRBJ2-7 for the parts outside the CDR3, the full variable domain is GAGVSQSPSNKVTEKGKDVELRCDPISGHTALYWYRQSLGQGLEFLIYFQGNSAPDKSGLPSDRFSAERTGGSVSTLTIQRTQQEDSAVYLCASSNRGEQYFGPGTRLTVT.

This chain connects TRBV6-1 to TRBJ2-5; 9 bases align to TRBD1. In germline, CDR1 is MNHNS, CDR2 SASEGT. The CDR3 length is 13 residues. V lost 7 bases to trimming and J lost 3 bases; unmatched junction nucleotides: 3. As DNA, the CDR3 is TGTGCCAGCAACTGGGACAGGGAAGAGACCCAGTACTTC. Translated: CASNWDREETQYF.

The chain has TRBV9 and TRBJ1-1; tentative D call: TRBD1 (5 bases). V lost 6 bases and J lost 3, with 12 bases in between. This CDR3 spans 13 amino acids. Germline assignment: CDR1 SGDLS and CDR2 YYNGEE. CDR3: CASTKTGDTEAFF. CDR3 DNA: TGTGCCAGCACCAAAACGGGGGACACTGAAGCTTTCTTT.

Many counts were recorded for this clonotype. The chain links TRBV7-2 to TRBJ2-1, with 11 bases fitting TRBD2. Trimming took 3 bases from V and 3 from J; bases not matched to a gene: 7. This CDR3 spans 17 amino acids. The V gene's germline CDR1 is SGHTA and CDR2 FQGNSA. The CDR3 loop is CASSLVSGRASYNEQFF. Here the CDR3 DNA reads TGTGCCAGCAGCTTGGTTAGCGGGAGGGCAAGCTACAATGAGCAGTTCTTC. The full variable domain, its missing parts supplied by reference TRBV7-2 and TRBJ2-1, is GAGVSQSPSNKVTEKGKDVELRCDPISGHTALYWYRQSLGQGLEFLIYFQGNSAPDKSGLPSDRFSAERTGGSVSTLTIQRTQQEDSAVYLCASSLVSGRASYNEQFFGPGTRLTVL.

The rearrangement uses TRBV28 and TRBJ2-2; D gene unclear. Trimming pared 2 bases from V and 10 bases from J, leaving 8 bases between. Germline CDR1 MDHEN, CDR2 SYDVKM. The CDR3 sequence is 12 residues long. The chain's CDR3 is CASSLNPEELFF. The CDR3 DNA reads as TGTGCCAGCAGTTTAAACCCCGAGGAGCTGTTTTTT.

This clonotype was detected only a few times. V gene TRBV5-1 combines with J gene TRBJ2-7, with 9 bases matching TRBD1. Trimming at V came to 0 bases and at J to 2 bases, leaving 12 bases not matched to a gene. CDR3 length: 18 amino acids. Germline CDR1 reads SGHRS; CDR2 reads YFSETQ. CDR3: CASSLVPGQGRLAYEQYF. The DNA of the CDR3 is TGCGCCAGCAGCTTGGTCCCGGGACAGGGACGGCTAGCCTACGAGCAGTACTTC.

The chain uses TRBV7-2 and TRBJ1-4; D unclear. V was cut by 5 bases and J by 8 bases, with 18 bases left in between. CDR1 and CDR2 (germline): SGHTA, FQGNSA. This CDR3 is 15 amino acids long. The CDR3 here is CASSTGTHAPEKLFF. For the CDR3, the DNA is TGTGCCAGCAGCACCGGAACCCACGCTCCGGAAAAACTGTTTTTT. The variable domain in full, with the rest retrieved from reference TRBV7-2 and TRBJ1-4, is GAGVSQSPSNKVTEKGKDVELRCDPISGHTALYWYRQSLGQGLEFLIYFQGNSAPDKSGLPSDRFSAERTGGSVSTLTIQRTQQEDSAVYLCASSTGTHAPEKLFFGSGTQLSVL.

V usage is TRBV25-1 and J usage is TRBJ1-1; perhaps TRBD1 as D (6 bases). This CDR3 is 15 amino acids long. Looked up from germline, CDR1 is MGHDK and CDR2 is SYGVNS. The V end was cut by 1 base, the J end by 1 base, with 10 bases between. The CDR3 DNA follows: TGTGCCAGCAGTGAATCTGGGGGCGGGAACACTGAAGCTTTCTTT. Protein sequence: CASSESGGGNTEAFF.

The rearrangement links TRBV20-1 to TRBJ2-5, with a weak D call TRBD2 (6 bases). The CDR3 contains 13 residues. The V end was cut by 5 bases, the J end by 11 bases, with 21 bases between. CDR1 is DFQATT and CDR2 is SNEGSKA in the germline V gene (reference sequence). This chain's CDR3 is CSAEEGGTYQQYF. Here the CDR3 DNA reads TGCAGTGCTGAGGAGGGTGGCACCTACCAGCAGTACTTC.

The chain joins TRBV7-3 to TRBJ1-1, with unresolved D. With 3 bases removed from V and 3 bases from J, the gap between germline ends came to 11 bases. CDR3 size: 14 residues. CDR1 and CDR2 from the germline V gene are SGHTA and FQGTGA. The CDR3 sequence: CASSFRGRDTEAFF. The CDR3 DNA is TGTGCCAGCAGCTTTCGCGGACGGGACACTGAAGCTTTCTTT.

V usage is TRBV20-1 and J usage is TRBJ1-1, with 9 bases aligning to TRBD1. CDR1 and CDR2 (germline): DFQATT, SNEGSKA (reference sequence). The CDR3 has 15 amino acids. With V trimmed by 3 bases and J by 8 bases, 13 bases remained unmatched. The CDR3 DNA is TGCAGTGCTAGTACAGGGGGCGCGGGCTACATCGAAGCTTTCTTT. It is translated as CSASTGGAGYIEAFF.

The chain links TRBV7-9 to TRBJ1-2; a weak D match, TRBD1 (5 bases). V was shortened by 1 base and J by 6 bases, with 9 bases between the two germline ends. The CDR3 is made up of 13 amino acids. From germline, CDR1 is SEHNR and CDR2 FQNEAQ (reference sequence). The CDR3 nucleotides read TGTGCCAGCAGCTTAGTCGGGACGGATGGCTACACCTTC. Protein: CASSLVGTDGYTF.

This clonotype has only a few counts. The chain recombines TRBV29-1 with TRBJ2-1; D unresolved. This CDR3 is built from 13 residues. V was cut by 2 bases and J by 5 bases, with 10 bases left in between. From germline, CDR1 is SQVTM and CDR2 ANQGSEA. CDR3 nucleotide sequence: TGCAGCGTTGAAACCGGAAGAAACAATGAGCAGTTCTTC. Its translation is CSVETGRNNEQFF.

This chain links TRBV7-9 with TRBJ2-7; TRBD2 matches at 10 bases. Germline loops: CDR1 SEHNR, CDR2 FQNEAQ (reference sequence). V dropped 2 bases and J dropped 3; count of bases not matched to a gene: 7. The CDR3 has 16 residues. The CDR3 region has the DNA TGTGCCAGCAGCTTATCAGGGACTAGCGCTTTCTACGAGCAGTACTTC. Translated: CASSLSGTSAFYEQYF.